This TCR beta chain is drawn from a study of response to subunit inactivated influenza vaccine. Study-wide findings and caveats: It was the authors' suggestion that each seasonal influenza vaccination recruits few new T cells.

From the RT-PCR reads, TCRdb called clonotypes with MiXCR, one entry per CDR3 protein. Of approximately 160,000 distinct CDR3 sequences detected, about 11% appear once; the ten largest clones hold roughly 33%. The CDR3 runs 17 residues. In germline, CDR1 is MGHRA, CDR2 YSYEKL. The V gene lost 4 bases and the J gene lost 0 bases, with 19 bases spanning the gap. This clonotype was picked up one time. Its antigen is unknown. This chain uses TRBV4-1 with TRBJ2-7, with D perhaps matching TRBD1 (6 bases). The TCR originated in a man aged 45 to 75 who received an inactivated influenza vaccine. The input for sequencing was CD8+ T cells sorted from PBMCs, taken about 24 months after vaccination. CDR3 sequence (DNA): TGCGCCAGCAGCCCCTATATTACAGGGAATCCCTCCTACGAGCAGTACTTC. Protein product: CASSPYITGNPSYEQYF.